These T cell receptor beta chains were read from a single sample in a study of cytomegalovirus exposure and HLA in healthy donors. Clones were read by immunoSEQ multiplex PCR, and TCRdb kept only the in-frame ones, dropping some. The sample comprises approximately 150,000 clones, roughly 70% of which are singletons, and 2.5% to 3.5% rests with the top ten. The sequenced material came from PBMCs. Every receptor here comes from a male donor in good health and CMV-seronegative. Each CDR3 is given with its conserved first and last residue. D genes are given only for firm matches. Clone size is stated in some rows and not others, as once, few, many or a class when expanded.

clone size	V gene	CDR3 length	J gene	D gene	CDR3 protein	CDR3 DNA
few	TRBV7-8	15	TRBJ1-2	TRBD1	CASSLAGTGGNGYTF	TGTGCCAGCAGCTTAGCGGGGACAGGGGGTAATGGCTACACCTTC
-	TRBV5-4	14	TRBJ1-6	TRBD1	CASSAGDRREPLHF	TGTGCCAGCAGCGCCGGGGACAGGCGCGAACCCCTCCACTTT
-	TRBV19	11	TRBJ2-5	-	CASKRAGTQYF	TGTGCCAGCAAACGGGCGGGGACCCAGTACTTC
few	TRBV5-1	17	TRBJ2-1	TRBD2	CASSLELAGVGDNEQFF	TGCGCCAGCAGCTTGGAGCTAGCGGGGGTCGGGGACAATGAGCAGTTCTTC
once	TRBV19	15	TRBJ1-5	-	CASKWGGDLNQPQHF	TGTGCCAGTAAATGGGGCGGAGACCTCAATCAGCCCCAGCATTTT
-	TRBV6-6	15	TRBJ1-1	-	CASSYSPFGGPEAFF	TGTGCCAGCAGTTACTCACCGTTCGGGGGGCCTGAAGCTTTCTTT
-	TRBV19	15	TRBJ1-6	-	CASSTGSPGDSPLHF	TGTGCCAGTAGTACCGGGTCTCCGGGGGATTCACCCCTCCACTTT
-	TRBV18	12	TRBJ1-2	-	CASSPPSREGAF	TGTGCCAGCTCACCACCCTCAAGGGAAGGGGCCTTC
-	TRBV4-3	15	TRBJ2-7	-	CASSQDDPGVYEQYF	TGCGCCAGCAGCCAAGATGACCCAGGGGTTTACGAGCAGTACTTC
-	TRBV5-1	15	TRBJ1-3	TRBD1	CASSLGQGRGNTIYF	TGCGCCAGCAGCTTGGGACAGGGGCGGGGAAACACCATATATTTT
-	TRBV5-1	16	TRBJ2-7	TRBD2	CASSAGTSGGFYEQYF	TGCGCCAGCAGCGCCGGGACTAGCGGGGGATTCTACGAGCAGTACTTC
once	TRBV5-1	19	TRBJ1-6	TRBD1	CASRKSGQGATSSNSPLHF	TGCGCCAGCAGGAAATCGGGACAGGGGGCGACCTCTAGTAATTCACCCCTCCACTTT
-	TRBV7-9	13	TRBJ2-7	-	CASSLGAEYEQYF	TGTGCCAGCAGCTTAGGGGCAGAATACGAGCAGTACTTC
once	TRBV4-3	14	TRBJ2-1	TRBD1	CASSQEGTGNEQFF	TGCGCCAGCAGCCAAGAGGGGACAGGGAATGAGCAGTTCTTC
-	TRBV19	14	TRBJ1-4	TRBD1	CASSLGQGYEKLFF	TGTGCCAGCTCCCTCGGACAGGGGTATGAAAAACTGTTTTTT
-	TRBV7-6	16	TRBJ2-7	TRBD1	CASSLGTGGGSYEQYF	TGTGCCAGCAGCTTAGGGACAGGGGGCGGCTCCTACGAGCAGTACTTC
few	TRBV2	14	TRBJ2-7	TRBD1	CASSAQTGMDEQYF	TGTGCCAGCAGCGCCCAGACAGGGATGGACGAGCAGTACTTC
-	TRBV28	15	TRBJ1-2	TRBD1	CASSLGTGGAWGYTF	TGTGCCAGCAGTTTAGGGACAGGGGGCGCGTGGGGCTACACCTTC
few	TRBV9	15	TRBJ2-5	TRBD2	CASSVGGTKEETQYF	TGTGCCAGCAGCGTAGGTGGGACTAAGGAGGAGACCCAGTACTTC
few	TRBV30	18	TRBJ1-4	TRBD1	CAWSFETRGLTTNEKLFF	TGTGCCTGGAGTTTTGAGACCAGGGGGCTCACAACTAATGAAAAACTGTTTTTT
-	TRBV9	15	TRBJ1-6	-	CASSVRQADNSPLHF	TGTGCCAGCAGCGTACGGCAGGCCGATAATTCACCCCTCCACTTT
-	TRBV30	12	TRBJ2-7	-	CAFNRVSNEQYF	TGTGCCTTCAACAGGGTTTCCAACGAGCAGTACTTC
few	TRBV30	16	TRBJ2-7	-	CAWSPITNRPAYEQYF	TGTGCCTGGAGTCCCATTACCAACAGGCCGGCCTACGAGCAGTACTTC
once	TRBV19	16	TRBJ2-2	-	CASSLTTGRNTGELFF	TGTGCCAGTAGTCTCACTACAGGGAGGAACACCGGGGAGCTGTTTTTT
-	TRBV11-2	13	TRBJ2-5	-	CASSLGNPAVQYF	TGTGCCAGCAGCTTAGGAAATCCGGCGGTCCAGTACTTC
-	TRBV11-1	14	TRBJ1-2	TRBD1	CASSSKGQGYGYTF	TGTGCCAGCAGCTCGAAGGGACAGGGATATGGCTACACCTTC
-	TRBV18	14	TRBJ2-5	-	CASSPRGSGETQYF	TGTGCCAGCTCACCAAGAGGGAGCGGGGAGACCCAGTACTTC
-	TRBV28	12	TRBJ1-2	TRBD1	CASNVDRGGYTF	TGTGCCAGCAATGTAGACAGGGGTGGCTACACCTTC
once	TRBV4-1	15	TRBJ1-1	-	CASSRPTQGQGAAFF	TGCGCCAGCAGCCGTCCTACCCAGGGACAAGGTGCAGCTTTCTTT
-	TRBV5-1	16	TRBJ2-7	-	CASSSGVGAVSYEQYF	TGCGCCAGCAGCTCCGGGGTGGGGGCGGTATCCTACGAGCAGTACTTC
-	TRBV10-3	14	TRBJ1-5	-	CAISQDSSNQPQHF	TGTGCCATCAGTCAGGACTCTAGCAATCAGCCCCAGCATTTT
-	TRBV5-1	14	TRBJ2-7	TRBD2	CASSPGGSSYEQYF	TGCGCCAGCAGTCCCGGGGGGAGCTCCTACGAGCAGTACTTC
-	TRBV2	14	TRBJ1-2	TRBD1	CASSEDTGGSGYTF	TGTGCCAGCAGCGAGGATACAGGGGGCAGTGGCTACACCTTC
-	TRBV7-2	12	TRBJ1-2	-	CATSETIYGYTF	TGTGCCACCAGCGAGACAATCTATGGCTACACCTTC
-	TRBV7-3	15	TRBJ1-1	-	CASSFPGGAGTEAFF	TGTGCCAGCAGCTTCCCTGGGGGGGCGGGCACTGAAGCTTTCTTT
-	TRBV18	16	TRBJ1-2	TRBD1	CASSPGQGSRENGYTF	TGTGCCAGCTCACCGGGACAGGGGAGCAGGGAAAATGGCTACACCTTC
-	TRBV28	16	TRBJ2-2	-	CASSQPTTARTGELFF	TGTGCCAGCAGTCAGCCAACGACAGCCCGAACCGGGGAGCTGTTTTTT
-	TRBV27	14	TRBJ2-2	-	CASSLRENTGELFF	TGTGCCAGCAGTTTGAGGGAAAACACCGGGGAGCTGTTTTTT
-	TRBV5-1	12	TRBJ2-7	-	CASSTGANEQYF	TGCGCCAGCAGCACTGGGGCCAACGAGCAGTACTTC
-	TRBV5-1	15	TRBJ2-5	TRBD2	CASSSYPGGVRAQYF	TGCGCCAGCAGCTCCTATCCGGGGGGGGTAAGAGCCCAGTACTTC
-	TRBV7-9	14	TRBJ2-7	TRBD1	CASSSQGTPYEQYF	TGTGCCAGCAGCTCACAGGGGACCCCTTACGAGCAGTACTTC
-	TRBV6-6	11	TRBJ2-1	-	CASSYLYEQFF	TGTGCCAGCAGTTACCTTTATGAGCAGTTCTTC
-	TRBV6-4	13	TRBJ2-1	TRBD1	CASSSDRGVEQFF	TGTGCCAGCAGTTCGGACAGGGGAGTTGAGCAGTTCTTC
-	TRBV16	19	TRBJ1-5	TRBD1	CASSQGRDRRGNSNQPQHF	TGTGCCAGCAGCCAGGGTCGGGACAGGAGAGGGAATAGCAATCAGCCCCAGCATTTT
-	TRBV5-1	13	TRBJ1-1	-	CASSYEPHTEAFF	TGCGCCAGCAGCTATGAGCCCCACACTGAAGCTTTCTTT
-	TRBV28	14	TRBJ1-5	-	CASSVRWGYQPQHF	TGTGCCAGCAGCGTCAGGTGGGGCTATCAGCCCCAGCATTTT
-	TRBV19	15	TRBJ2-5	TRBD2	CASSMGLAYQETQYF	TGTGCCAGTAGTATGGGACTAGCGTACCAAGAGACCCAGTACTTC
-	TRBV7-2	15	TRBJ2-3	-	CASSFGGLSTDTQYF	TGTGCCAGCAGCTTCGGGGGTCTTAGCACAGATACGCAGTATTTT
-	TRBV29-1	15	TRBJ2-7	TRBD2	CSVGQGLAALYEQYF	TGCAGCGTTGGCCAGGGACTAGCGGCACTCTACGAGCAGTACTTC